This entry lists 3 T cell receptor beta chains sequenced from one sample in a study of T cell repertoires in cytomegalovirus infection. Antigens for these TCRs are unknown. TCRdb reprocessed the reads via MiXCR and lists one record per CDR3 protein. The sample contains about 920,000 distinct CDR3 sequences, roughly 30% of which appear only once. The input for sequencing was cultured CD8+ T cells from PBMCs, taken from culture after CMV antigen stimulation. These receptors all come from a human donor in good health (CMV status not recorded). Some clones in this sample may be carry-over from other donors' samples.

This clonotype showed up just a few times. The gene calls are TRBV27 and TRBJ1-2, with TRBD1 identical over 8 bases. This CDR3 has 14 residues. V gave up 4 bases and J gave up 4 bases; unmatched junction bases: 5. CDR1 is MNHEY and CDR2 is SMNVEV in the germline V gene (reference sequence). The CDR3 sequence is CASSSTGGIYGYTF. For the CDR3, the DNA is TGTGCCAGCAGTTCCACAGGGGGGATCTATGGCTACACCTTC.

The chain recombines TRBV27 with TRBJ2-3; D remains unclear. CDR3 length equals 12 residues. CDR1 is MNHEY, CDR2 SMNVEV, per germline (reference sequence). V was trimmed by 1 base and J by 12 bases, leaving 11 bases between them. The chain's CDR3 is CASSLFGREQYF. The CDR3 DNA reads as TGTGCCAGCAGTTTATTCGGACGAGAACAGTATTTT.

Of note for this clonotype: This may come from a read error, since a much larger clone is one base off. The chain joins TRBV12-5 to TRBJ1-5; no reliable D call. The CDR3 sequence is 17 residues long. The V and J ends lost 3 bases and 4 bases respectively, with 19 bases between them. The germline V gene has CDR1 LGHNT and CDR2 FRNRAP. The CDR3 sequence: CASGFCLAEQLNQPQHF. The CDR3, as DNA: TGTGCTAGTGGTTTTTGTTTGGCGGAACAGCTAAATCAGCCCCAGCATTTT.